The entry below gives a single T cell receptor (beta chain) sequence along with its context. The antigen remains undetermined. The CDR3 runs 15 residues. The trim removed 4 bases at V and 0 bases at J, leaving 6 bases unmatched. CDR1 and CDR2 (germline): MDHEN, SYDVKM. This sample is drawn from a study of blood T cells in healthy people across ages. The authors ran a second PCR of about 6 to 12 cycles using a sample-barcoded 5' primer and a J-beta primer mix. One entry per CDR3 protein, called by TCRdb with MiXCR from the 5' RACE reads. The profile shows approximately 360,000 distinct CDR3 sequences, about 49% of them singletons. General study points: Long-lived donors exceeded aged donors in naive CD4+ cells and diversity.

What was sequenced was blood. The sequence came from a man between 60 and 75 years old in good health. The chain joins TRBV28 to TRBJ2-7; TRBD1 agrees at 7 bases. CDR3 region: CASSSTGTVSYEQYF. The CDR3 nucleotides are TGTGCCAGCAGTTCAACCGGGACAGTCTCCTACGAGCAGTACTTC.